Shown below are 8 T cell receptor beta chains from a single sample sequenced in a study of naive and memory T cell subsets. The study's findings and limits: A few larger clonotypes appeared in naive repertoires, especially CD8, possibly memory cells re-expressing CD45RA.

Their specific antigens are unknown. The beta constant-region primer was an equimolar mix of two oligonucleotides covering TRBC1 and TRBC2. Nested alpha and beta constant-region primers with the SP2 primer drove four PCR rounds on ligated cDNA. MiXCR was run by TCRdb on the UMI-ligation and nested PCR reads, yielding one entry per CDR3 protein. The sample has about 99,000 distinct CDR3 sequences, roughly 15% seen once. The sequencing sample was made of naive CD8+ T cells from blood. The receptor set was obtained from a human donor in good health.

The gene calls are TRBV10-3 and TRBJ2-7; 7 bases are a match to TRBD1. Looked up from germline, CDR1 is ENHRY and CDR2 is SYGVKD. The CDR3 runs 13 residues. The V segment lost 6 bases and the J segment 1 base; nucleotides outside the gene matches: 3. The CDR3 DNA sequence: TGTGCCATCAGGGACAGGACTTCCTACGAGCAGTACTTC. Translating it yields CAIRDRTSYEQYF.

This clonotype was counted a few times. This chain joins TRBV2 and TRBJ2-7; D assignment may be TRBD1 or TRBD2 (5 bases each). CDR1 is SNHLY and CDR2 is FYNNEI in the germline V gene. Trimming removed 11 bases at V and 2 bases at J, with 16 bases between. This CDR3 comprises 13 residues. DNA for the CDR3: TGTGCCGTATCTGGGACCCTACCCTACGAGCAGTACTTC. It yields the protein CAVSGTLPYEQYF.

V usage is TRBV6-2 or TRBV6-3 and J usage is TRBJ1-5; D is perhaps TRBD1 (5 bases). This CDR3 has 16 amino acids. Deletions cut 4 bases from V and 3 bases from J, with 16 bases between. From germline, CDR1 is MNHEY and CDR2 SVGEGT. The CDR3 sequence is CASSWEPTEYNQPQHF. The CDR3 bases are TGTGCCAGCAGTTGGGAACCGACAGAGTACAATCAGCCCCAGCATTTT.

This clonotype was seen only a few times. J is TRBJ2-3 and V is TRBV7-2, with TRBD1 identical over 11 bases. Trimming took 1 base from V and 5 from J; bases not matched to a gene: 5. Germline values: CDR1 SGHTA, CDR2 FQGNSA. This CDR3 spans 16 amino acids. The CDR3 sequence: CASSLGRDRGIDTQYF. The CDR3 nucleotides are TGTGCCAGCAGCTTAGGCCGGGACAGGGGGATAGATACGCAGTATTTT.

This chain links TRBV9 with TRBJ2-7; 7 bases agree with TRBD1. V lost 3 bases, J lost 2 bases, and 11 bases stayed unmatched. This CDR3 has 16 residues. Germline CDR1 SGDLS, CDR2 YYNGEE. The CDR3 loop is CASSEGSRDRPYEQYF. The CDR3 DNA reads TGTGCCAGCAGCGAGGGTTCCCGGGACAGACCCTACGAGCAGTACTTC.

The chain carries TRBV27 and TRBJ2-7; 10 bases are a match to TRBD1. This CDR3 has 14 amino acids. Trimming took 8 bases from V and 5 from J; bases not matched to a gene: 9. Germline V gene lookup returns CDR1 MNHEY and CDR2 SMNVEV (reference sequence). The CDR3 DNA follows: TGTGCCAGCGCCGACAGGGGGCGAAGGAACGAGCAGTACTTC. Its translation: CASADRGRRNEQYF.

This clonotype was observed a handful of times. The rearrangement joins TRBV7-9 to TRBJ2-2; D is unresolved. The germline V gene has CDR1 SEHNR and CDR2 FQNEAQ (reference sequence). V was trimmed by 7 bases and J by 5 bases, leaving 17 bases between them. The CDR3 runs to 15 residues. The CDR3, as DNA: TGTGCCAGCATCCAAGGTGGATTCGGGACCGGGGAGCTGTTTTTT. It translates to CASIQGGFGTGELFF.

At least ten counts were recorded for this clonotype. The rearrangement uses TRBV7-9 and TRBJ1-1, with D maybe TRBD1 (6 bases). The length of the CDR3 is 11 residues. V shed 5 bases and J shed 8 bases, with 9 bases lying between them. The germline V gene encodes CDR1 SEHNR and CDR2 FQNEAQ (reference sequence). This CDR3 is CASSAQGEAFF. The CDR3 DNA reads TGTGCCAGCAGCGCACAGGGAGAAGCTTTCTTT.